This T cell receptor (beta chain) emerged from a study of T cell responses to AZD1222 COVID-19 vaccine. Sequencing used immunoSEQ multiplex PCR; TCRdb keeps in-frame clones, though not all of them. This table has under 150,000 clones, about nine tenths appearing once. Source: peripheral blood, taken on day 0 of MenACWY control vaccination. The sequence derives from an adult in good health.

The CDR3, as DNA: TGTGCCAGCAGTTACCCCCGGGGCAGGGTCGGCACTGAAGCTTTCTTT. It yields the protein CASSYPRGRVGTEAFF. The chain couples TRBV6-5 to TRBJ1-1; TRBD1 is a possible D gene (5 bases). The CDR3 is 16 residues long. Between the trimmed V and J ends, which lost 2 bases and 4 bases, there was a span of 17 bases. Germline V lookup: CDR1 MNHEY, CDR2 SVGAGI.